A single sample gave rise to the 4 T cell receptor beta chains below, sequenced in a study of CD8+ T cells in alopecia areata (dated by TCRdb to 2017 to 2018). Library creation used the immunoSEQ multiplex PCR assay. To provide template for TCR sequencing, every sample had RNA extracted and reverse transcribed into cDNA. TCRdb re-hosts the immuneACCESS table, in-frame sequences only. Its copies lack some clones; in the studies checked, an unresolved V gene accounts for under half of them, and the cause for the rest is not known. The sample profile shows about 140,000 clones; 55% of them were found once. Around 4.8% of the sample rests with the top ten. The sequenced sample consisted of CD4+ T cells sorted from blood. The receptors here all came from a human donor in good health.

In DNA, the CDR3 is TGTGCCAGTAGTAGGCCTAGACGGGACAATCAGCCCCAGCATTTT. Its protein is CASSRPRRDNQPQHF. The rearrangement uses TRBV19 and TRBJ1-5; D gene uncertain. CDR3 length: 15 amino acids. The V and J ends lost 4 bases and 3 bases respectively, with 13 bases between them. Germline V gives CDR1 LNHDA, CDR2 SQIVND (reference sequence).

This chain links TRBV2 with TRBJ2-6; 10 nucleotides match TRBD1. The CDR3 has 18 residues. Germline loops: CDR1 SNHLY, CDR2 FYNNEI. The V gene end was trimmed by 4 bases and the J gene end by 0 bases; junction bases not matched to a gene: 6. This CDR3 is CASSGRTGGSSGANVLTF. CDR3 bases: TGTGCCAGCAGTGGGAGGACAGGGGGGAGCTCTGGGGCCAACGTCCTGACTTTC.

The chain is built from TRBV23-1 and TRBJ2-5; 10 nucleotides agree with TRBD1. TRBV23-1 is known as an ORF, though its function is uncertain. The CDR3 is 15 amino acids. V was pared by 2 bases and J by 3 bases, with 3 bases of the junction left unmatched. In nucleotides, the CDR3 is TGCGCCAGCAGTCAACGGACAGGGGGAAAAGAGACCCAGTACTTC. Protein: CASSQRTGGKETQYF.

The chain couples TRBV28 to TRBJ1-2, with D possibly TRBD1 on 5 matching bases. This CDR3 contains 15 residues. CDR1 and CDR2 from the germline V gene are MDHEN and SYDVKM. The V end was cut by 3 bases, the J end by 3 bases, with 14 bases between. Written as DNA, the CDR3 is TGTGCCAGCAGTTTCGTAAGGGGCTCGTACTATGGCTACACCTTC. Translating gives CASSFVRGSYYGYTF.